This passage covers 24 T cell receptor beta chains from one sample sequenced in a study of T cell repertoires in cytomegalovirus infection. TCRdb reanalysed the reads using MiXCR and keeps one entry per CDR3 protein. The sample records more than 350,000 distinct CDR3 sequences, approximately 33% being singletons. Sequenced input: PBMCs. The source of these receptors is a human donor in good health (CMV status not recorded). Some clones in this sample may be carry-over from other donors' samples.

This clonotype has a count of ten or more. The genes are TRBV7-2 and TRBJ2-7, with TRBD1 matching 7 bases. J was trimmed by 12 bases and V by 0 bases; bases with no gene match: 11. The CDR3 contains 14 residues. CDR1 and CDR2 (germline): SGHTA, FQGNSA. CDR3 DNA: TGTGCCAGCAGCTTAGCTGGACCCGGGACAGAGTCGTACTTC. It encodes CASSLAGPGTESYF.

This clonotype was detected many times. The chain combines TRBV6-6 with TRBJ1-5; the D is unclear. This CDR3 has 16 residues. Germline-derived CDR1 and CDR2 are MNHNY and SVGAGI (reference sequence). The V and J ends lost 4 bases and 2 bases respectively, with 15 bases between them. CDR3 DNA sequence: TGTGCCAGCAGTTTCCGGGGAGCAGATGGCAATCAGCCCCAGCATTTT. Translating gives CASSFRGADGNQPQHF.

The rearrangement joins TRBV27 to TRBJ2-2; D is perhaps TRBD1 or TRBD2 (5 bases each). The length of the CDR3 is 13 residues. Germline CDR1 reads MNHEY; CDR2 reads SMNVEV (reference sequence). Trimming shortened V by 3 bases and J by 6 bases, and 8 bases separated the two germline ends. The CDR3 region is CASSFPGPGELFF. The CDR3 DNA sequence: TGTGCCAGCAGTTTTCCGGGGCCCGGGGAGCTGTTTTTT.

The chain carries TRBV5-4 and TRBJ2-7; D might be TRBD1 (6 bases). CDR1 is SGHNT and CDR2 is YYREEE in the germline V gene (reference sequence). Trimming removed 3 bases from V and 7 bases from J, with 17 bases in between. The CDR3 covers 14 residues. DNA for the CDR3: TGTGCCAGCAGCTGGGGGCCGAACTCTGGAGAGCAGTACTTC. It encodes CASSWGPNSGEQYF.

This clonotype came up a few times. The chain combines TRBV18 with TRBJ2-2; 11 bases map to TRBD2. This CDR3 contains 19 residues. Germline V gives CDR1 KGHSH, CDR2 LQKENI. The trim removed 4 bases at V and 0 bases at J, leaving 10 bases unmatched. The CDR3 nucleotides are TGTGCCAGCTCACGTCGACTTAGCGGGGGGGCCGCGAACACCGGGGAGCTGTTTTTT. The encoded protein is CASSRRLSGGAANTGELFF.

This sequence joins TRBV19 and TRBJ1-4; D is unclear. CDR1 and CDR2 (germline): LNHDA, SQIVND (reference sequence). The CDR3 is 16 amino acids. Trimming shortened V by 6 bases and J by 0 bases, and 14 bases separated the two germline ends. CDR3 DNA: TGTGCCAGTAGAGGAAGGGAATTTGCAACTAATGAAAAACTGTTTTTT. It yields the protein CASRGREFATNEKLFF.

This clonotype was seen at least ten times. CDR3 nucleotide sequence: TGTGCCAGCAGCTTTGGGCAGACCTATAATTCACCCCTCCACTTT. Translated: CASSFGQTYNSPLHF. The chain links TRBV7-2 to TRBJ1-6; D not resolved. Germline lookup yields CDR1 SGHTA and CDR2 FQGNSA. Deletions cut 3 bases from V and 2 bases from J, with 8 bases between. The CDR3 has 15 amino acids.

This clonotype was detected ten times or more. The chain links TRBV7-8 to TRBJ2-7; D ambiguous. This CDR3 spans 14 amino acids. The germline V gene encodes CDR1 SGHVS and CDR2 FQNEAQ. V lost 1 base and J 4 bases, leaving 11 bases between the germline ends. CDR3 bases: TGTGCCAGCAGCTTAGTCTCTACGCAATACGAGCAGTACTTC. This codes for CASSLVSTQYEQYF.

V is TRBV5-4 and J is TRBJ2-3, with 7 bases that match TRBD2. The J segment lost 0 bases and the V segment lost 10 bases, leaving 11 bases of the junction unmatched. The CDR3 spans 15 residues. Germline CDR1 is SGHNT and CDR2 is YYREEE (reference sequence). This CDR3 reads CAGGGVGGSTDTQYF. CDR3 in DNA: TGTGCCGGGGGTGGGGTGGGGGGGAGCACAGATACGCAGTATTTT.

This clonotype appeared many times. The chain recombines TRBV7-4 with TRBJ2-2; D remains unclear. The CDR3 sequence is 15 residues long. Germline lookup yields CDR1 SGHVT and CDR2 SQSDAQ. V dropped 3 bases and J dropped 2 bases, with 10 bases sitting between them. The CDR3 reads CASSFVALNTGELFF. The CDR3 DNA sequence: TGTGCCAGCAGCTTCGTGGCACTTAACACCGGGGAGCTGTTTTTT.

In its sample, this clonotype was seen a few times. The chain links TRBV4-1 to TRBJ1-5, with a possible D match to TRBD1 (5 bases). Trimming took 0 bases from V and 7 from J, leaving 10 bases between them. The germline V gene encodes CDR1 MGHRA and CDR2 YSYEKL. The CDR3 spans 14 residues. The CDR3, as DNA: TGCGCCAGCAGCCAAGAAAGGGGCACCCAGCCCCAGCATTTT. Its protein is CASSQERGTQPQHF.

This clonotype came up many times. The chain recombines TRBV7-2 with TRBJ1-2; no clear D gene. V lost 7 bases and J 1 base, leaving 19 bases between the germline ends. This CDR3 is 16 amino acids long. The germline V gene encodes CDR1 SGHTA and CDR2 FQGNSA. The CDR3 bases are TGTGCCAGCACCCGATTCGAAGGGAGTTTTAACTATGGCTACACCTTC. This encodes CASTRFEGSFNYGYTF.

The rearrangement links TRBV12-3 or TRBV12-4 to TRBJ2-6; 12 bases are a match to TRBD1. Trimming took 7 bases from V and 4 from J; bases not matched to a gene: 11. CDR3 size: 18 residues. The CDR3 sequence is CASTLGTGGFLGANVLTF. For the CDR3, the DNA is TGTGCCAGCACCCTCGGGACAGGGGGCTTTTTGGGGGCCAACGTCCTGACTTTC.

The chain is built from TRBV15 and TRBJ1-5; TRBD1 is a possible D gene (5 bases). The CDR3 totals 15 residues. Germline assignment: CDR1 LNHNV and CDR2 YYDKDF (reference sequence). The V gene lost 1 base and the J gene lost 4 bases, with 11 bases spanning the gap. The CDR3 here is CATSRAGRGNQPQHF. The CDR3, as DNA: TGTGCCACCAGCAGAGCCGGACGGGGGAATCAGCCCCAGCATTTT.

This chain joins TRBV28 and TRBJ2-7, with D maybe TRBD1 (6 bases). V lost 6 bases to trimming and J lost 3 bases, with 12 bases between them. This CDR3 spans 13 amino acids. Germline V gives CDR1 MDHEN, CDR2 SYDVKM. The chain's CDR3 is CASRGTGIYEQYF. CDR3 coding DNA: TGTGCCAGCAGAGGAACAGGGATCTACGAGCAGTACTTC.

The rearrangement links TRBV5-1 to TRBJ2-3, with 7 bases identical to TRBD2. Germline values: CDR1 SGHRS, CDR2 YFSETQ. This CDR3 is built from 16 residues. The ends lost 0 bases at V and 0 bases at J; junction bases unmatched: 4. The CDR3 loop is CASSLAMRGSTDTQYF. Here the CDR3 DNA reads TGCGCCAGCAGCTTGGCCATGCGGGGGAGCACAGATACGCAGTATTTT. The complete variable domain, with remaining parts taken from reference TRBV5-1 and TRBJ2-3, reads KAGVTQTPRYLIKTRGQQVTLSCSPISGHRSVSWYQQTPGQGLQFLFEYFSETQRNKGNFPGRFSGRQFSNSRSEMNVSTLELGDSALYLCASSLAMRGSTDTQYFGPGTRLTVL.

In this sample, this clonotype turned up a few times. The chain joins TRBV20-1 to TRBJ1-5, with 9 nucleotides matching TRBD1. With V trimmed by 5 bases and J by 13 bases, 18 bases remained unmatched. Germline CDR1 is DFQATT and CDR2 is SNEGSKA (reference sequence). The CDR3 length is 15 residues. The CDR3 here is CSAGPGGQGQLPQHF. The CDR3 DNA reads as TGCAGTGCTGGACCAGGGGGACAGGGACAACTGCCTCAGCATTTT.

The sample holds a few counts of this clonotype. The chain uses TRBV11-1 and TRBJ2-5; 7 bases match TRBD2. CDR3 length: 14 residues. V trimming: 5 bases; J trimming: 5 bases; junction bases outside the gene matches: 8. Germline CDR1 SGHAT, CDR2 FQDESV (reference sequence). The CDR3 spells CASSQKRGWETQYF. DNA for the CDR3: TGTGCCAGCAGCCAAAAGCGGGGATGGGAGACCCAGTACTTC.

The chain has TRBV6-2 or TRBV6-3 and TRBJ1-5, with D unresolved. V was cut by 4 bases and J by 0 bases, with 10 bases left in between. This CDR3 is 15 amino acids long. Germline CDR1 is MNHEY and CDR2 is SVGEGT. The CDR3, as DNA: TGTGCCAGCAGTTTTCAACGGACTAGCAATCAGCCCCAGCATTTT. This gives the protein CASSFQRTSNQPQHF.

This CDR3 reads CASSQSSGGAKQETQYF. For the CDR3, the DNA is TGTGCCAGCAGCCAGTCTAGCGGGGGGGCCAAACAAGAGACCCAGTACTTC. The V gene is TRBV2, the J gene TRBJ2-5; the match to TRBD2 covers 12 bases. V shed 6 bases, J shed 2 bases, and the junction held 10 bases outside the gene matches. The CDR3 loop spans 17 amino acids. Germline CDR1 and CDR2: SNHLY and FYNNEI.

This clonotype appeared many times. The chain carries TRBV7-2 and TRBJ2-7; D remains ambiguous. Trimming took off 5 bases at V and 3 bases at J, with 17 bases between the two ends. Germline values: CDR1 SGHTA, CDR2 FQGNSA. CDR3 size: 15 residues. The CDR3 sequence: CASSPRENPSYEQYF. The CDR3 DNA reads TGTGCCAGCAGCCCGCGAGAAAACCCAAGCTACGAGCAGTACTTC.

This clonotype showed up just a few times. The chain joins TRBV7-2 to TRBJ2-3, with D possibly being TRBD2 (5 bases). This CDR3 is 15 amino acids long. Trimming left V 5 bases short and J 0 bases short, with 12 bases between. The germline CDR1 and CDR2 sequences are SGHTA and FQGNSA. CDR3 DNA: TGTGCCAGCAGCCCCCTACTAGGGAGCACAGATACGCAGTATTTT. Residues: CASSPLLGSTDTQYF.

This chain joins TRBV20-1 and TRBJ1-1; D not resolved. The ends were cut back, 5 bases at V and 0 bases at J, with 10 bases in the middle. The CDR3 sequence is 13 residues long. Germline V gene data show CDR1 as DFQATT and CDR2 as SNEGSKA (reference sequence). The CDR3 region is CSARQALNTEAFF. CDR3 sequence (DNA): TGCAGTGCTCGTCAAGCCCTGAACACTGAAGCTTTCTTT.

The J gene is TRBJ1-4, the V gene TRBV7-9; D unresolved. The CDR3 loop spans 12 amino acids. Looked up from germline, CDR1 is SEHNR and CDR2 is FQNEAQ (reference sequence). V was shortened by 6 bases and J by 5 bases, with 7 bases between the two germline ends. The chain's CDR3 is CASRGWNEKLFF. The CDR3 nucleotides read TGTGCCAGCAGGGGGTGGAATGAAAAACTGTTTTTT.